Below, 6 T cell receptor beta chains from the same sample are listed, as sequenced in a study of T-cell reconstitution after alpha-beta-depleted transplantation in children. TCRbeta library preparation incorporated unique molecular identifiers. One entry per CDR3 protein, called by TCRdb with MiXCR from the PCR reads. In the table there are hundreds of thousands of distinct CDR3 sequences, around 13% of which are singletons. Specimen: PBMCs from the stem cell graft donor, collected from the stem cell graft. The source of these receptors is a human donor who donated a stem cell graft to a child with combined immunodeficiency.

This clonotype has a count of ten or more. The chain carries TRBV2 and TRBJ2-1; D is unresolved. Trimming left V 5 bases short and J 9 bases short, with 11 bases between. This CDR3 spans 12 amino acids. The germline gives CDR1 SNHLY, CDR2 FYNNEI. The CDR3 DNA follows: TGTGCCAGCAGTTTCGCGTTAGGTGAGCAGTTCTTC. Its translation: CASSFALGEQFF.

A few counts support this clonotype. This chain uses TRBV7-2 with TRBJ2-5, with 14 bases identical to TRBD2. Unmatched junction bases numbered 7, after V lost 5 bases and J lost 2 bases. The germline V gene has CDR1 SGHTA and CDR2 FQGNSA. CDR3 size: 17 residues. The CDR3 region is CASSQSGTSGGQETQYF. The CDR3 coding sequence is TGTGCCAGCAGCCAAAGTGGGACTAGCGGGGGACAAGAGACCCAGTACTTC. The complete variable domain, with remaining parts taken from reference TRBV7-2 and TRBJ2-5, reads GAGVSQSPSNKVTEKGKDVELRCDPISGHTALYWYRQSLGQGLEFLIYFQGNSAPDKSGLPSDRFSAERTGGSVSTLTIQRTQQEDSAVYLCASSQSGTSGGQETQYFGPGTRLLVL.

This clonotype was observed a handful of times. The V and J genes are TRBV12-3 or TRBV12-4 and TRBJ2-5, with D tentatively TRBD2 (7 bases). The CDR3 is 16 amino acids. V lost 0 bases and J lost 1, with 12 bases in between. CDR3 loop: CASSLAPRGAQETQYF. The CDR3 DNA is TGTGCCAGCAGTTTAGCCCCTCGGGGGGCCCAAGAGACCCAGTACTTC.

This clonotype was counted at least ten times. The gene calls are TRBV12-3 or TRBV12-4 and TRBJ2-2, with TRBD1 matching over 10 bases. The V segment lost 5 bases and the J segment 4 bases; nucleotides outside the gene matches: 7. The CDR3 length is 16 residues. The CDR3 DNA sequence: TGTGCCAGCAGTGCCACCAGGACAGGGGGCACCGGGGAGCTGTTTTTT. It encodes CASSATRTGGTGELFF.

This clonotype was detected many times. The V gene is TRBV14, the J gene TRBJ1-6, with no clear D. CDR3 length: 14 residues. The V gene's germline CDR1 is SGHDN and CDR2 FVKESK. The V end was cut by 3 bases, the J end by 4 bases, with 7 bases between. In DNA form, the CDR3 reads TGTGCCAGCAGCCAGGGCAGATATAATTCACCCCTCCACTTT. Translation gives CASSQGRYNSPLHF.

This clonotype was picked up a small number of times. This chain joins TRBV29-1 and TRBJ2-1; D perhaps matches TRBD1 (6 bases). The V gene lost 6 bases and the J gene lost 5 bases, with 17 bases spanning the gap. CDR1 is SQVTM and CDR2 is ANQGSEA in the germline V gene. This CDR3 region has 14 residues. This CDR3 reads CSVGRGQPNNEQFF. DNA of the CDR3: TGCAGCGTGGGTCGAGGACAGCCAAACAATGAGCAGTTCTTC.